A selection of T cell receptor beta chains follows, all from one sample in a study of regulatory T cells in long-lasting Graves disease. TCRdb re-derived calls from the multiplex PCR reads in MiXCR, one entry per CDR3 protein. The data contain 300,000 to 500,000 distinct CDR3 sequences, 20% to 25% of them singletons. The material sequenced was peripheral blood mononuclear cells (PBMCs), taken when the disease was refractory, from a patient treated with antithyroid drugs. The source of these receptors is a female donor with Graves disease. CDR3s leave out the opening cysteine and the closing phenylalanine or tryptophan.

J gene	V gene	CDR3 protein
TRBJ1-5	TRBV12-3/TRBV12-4	ASTLDRIMSNQPQH
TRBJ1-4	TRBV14	ASSQRTRTNEKLF
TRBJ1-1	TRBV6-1	ASSSSVATEAF
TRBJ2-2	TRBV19	ASRHERARLISGELF
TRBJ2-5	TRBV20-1	SASASGRWETQY
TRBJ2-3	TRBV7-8	ASSLSFIRDQSTDTQY
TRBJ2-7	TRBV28	ASSGTSGSNTYEQY
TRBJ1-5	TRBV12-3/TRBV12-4	ASSLGTGLQPQH
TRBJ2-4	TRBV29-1	SVETGTSGYQY
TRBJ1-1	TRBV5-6	ASSRATGYTEAF
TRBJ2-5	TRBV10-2	ASSAQTQETQY
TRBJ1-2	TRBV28	ASTMELRSGYT
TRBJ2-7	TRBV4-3	ASSQETGPSYEQY
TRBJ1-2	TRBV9	ASSVEGAPNYGYT
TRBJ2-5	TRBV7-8	ASSLEGGQGGRTQY
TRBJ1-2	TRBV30	AWSSLMGSGGYT
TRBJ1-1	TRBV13	ASSPDLTGLNTEAF
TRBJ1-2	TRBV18	ASSPDSGRGYT
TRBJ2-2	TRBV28	ASSLAGTGSNTGELF
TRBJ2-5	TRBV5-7	ASTLDGTALKAQY
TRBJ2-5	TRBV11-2	ASSITGGTETQY
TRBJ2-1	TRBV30	AQKPTSGIHNEQF
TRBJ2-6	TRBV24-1	ATSGGHASGANVLT
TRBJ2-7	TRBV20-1	SARRSGTYEQY
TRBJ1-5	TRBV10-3	AISWTANSNQPQH
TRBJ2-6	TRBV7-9	ASSLELGGGLSGANVLT
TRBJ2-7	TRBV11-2	ASSLVANIPYEQY
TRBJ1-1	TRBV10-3	AIRRGGGTSQFSEAF
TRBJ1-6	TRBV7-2	ASRWQGNGNSPLH
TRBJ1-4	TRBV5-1	ASSLQGGSGKLF
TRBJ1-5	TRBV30	AWSVSDHQPQH
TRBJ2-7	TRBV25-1	ASSAQGGGYYEQY
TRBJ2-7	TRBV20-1	SASDTSYEQY
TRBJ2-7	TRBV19	ASSREDGGPYEQY
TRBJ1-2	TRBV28	ASSLSGGYYGYT
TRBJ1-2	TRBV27	ASSYAPARYGYT
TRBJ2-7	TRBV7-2	ASSPGREQY
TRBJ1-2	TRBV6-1	ASSPLTASFGYT
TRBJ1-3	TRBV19	ASRARSVSGNTIY
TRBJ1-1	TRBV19	ASSLQGTLGTEAF
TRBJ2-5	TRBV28	ASSSSGGMAETQY